Below are 22 T cell receptor beta chains sequenced from a single sample in a study of memory CD4+ T cells and cytomegalovirus serostatus (dated by TCRdb to about 2019). A FACSAria II was used to sort memory CD4+ T cells, defined as single viable CD3+CD4+CD8-CD45RO+ cells. The library relied on the immunoSEQ multiplex PCR assay. TCRdb stores this immuneACCESS table with in-frame sequences only. Part of the clones is absent; in the studies checked, under half of the shortfall reflects unresolved V genes, and no reason is known for the rest. The sample table contains 52,000 or so clones; only one count was recorded for around three quarters of them. The leading ten clones occupy roughly 1.5% of the sample. Sequencing was carried out using memory CD4+ T cells from blood. The receptors come from an adult in good health and CMV-seronegative.

The rearrangement joins TRBV28 to TRBJ1-2; D gene unclear. Germline V gene data show CDR1 as MDHEN and CDR2 as SYDVKM. The CDR3 runs to 14 residues. V lost 5 bases and J lost 5, with 15 bases in between. The CDR3 nucleotides read TGTGCCAGCAGTCTCACCCACCGTACATATGGCTACACCTTC. Amino acid sequence: CASSLTHRTYGYTF.

The V and J genes are TRBV6-5 and TRBJ2-5, with 7 bases aligning to TRBD1. Germline-derived CDR1 and CDR2 are MNHEY and SVGAGI. Losses at the gene ends were 6 bases for V and 3 bases for J; bases not matched to a gene: 7. There are 14 residues in the CDR3. The CDR3 here is CASSFDRVEETQYF. CDR3 DNA sequence: TGTGCCAGCAGCTTCGACAGGGTCGAAGAGACCCAGTACTTC.

DNA of the CDR3: TGTGCCAGCAGGGATCCGAGCATGAACACTGAAGCTTTCTTT. Amino acid sequence: CASRDPSMNTEAFF. The J gene is TRBJ1-1, the V gene TRBV5-6; D remains ambiguous. Germline V gene sequence: CDR1 SGHDT, CDR2 YYEEEE. Trimming stripped 5 bases from V and 0 bases from J, with 11 bases between. The length of the CDR3 is 14 residues. Based on the CDR3 plus reference TRBV5-6 and TRBJ1-1, the full variable domain is DAGVTQSPTHLIKTRGQQVTLRCSPKSGHDTVSWYQQALGQGPQFIFQYYEEEERQRGNFPDRFSGHQFPNYSSELNVNALLLGDSALYLCASRDPSMNTEAFFGQGTRLTVV.

The V call is TRBV14, the J call TRBJ2-4; 8 positions agree with TRBD2. The ends lost 1 base at V and 2 bases at J; junction bases unmatched: 4. The CDR3 spans 16 residues. Germline CDR1 reads SGHDN; CDR2 reads FVKESK. The CDR3 loop reads CASSQGLAQTKNIQYF. CDR3 nucleotides: TGTGCCAGCAGCCAAGGACTAGCGCAAACCAAAAACATTCAGTACTTC.

The chain recombines TRBV19 with TRBJ1-3; possible D gene TRBD1, 5 bases. V was trimmed by 7 bases and J by 0 bases, leaving 13 bases between them. The germline V gene encodes CDR1 LNHDA and CDR2 SQIVND (reference sequence). The CDR3 sequence is 15 residues long. The CDR3 is CASTPPGRSGNTIYF. DNA of the CDR3: TGTGCCAGTACCCCACCAGGGCGCTCTGGAAACACCATATATTTT.

The chain couples TRBV14 to TRBJ2-1; D is unclear. This CDR3 comprises 13 residues. With 5 bases removed from V and 4 bases from J, the gap between germline ends came to 9 bases. Germline V CDR1 and CDR2: SGHDN, FVKESK. The DNA of the CDR3 is TGTGCCAGCAGCTCACAGATTTACAATGAGCAGTTCTTC. The encoded protein is CASSSQIYNEQFF.

The gene calls are TRBV4-1 and TRBJ1-1; TRBD1 aligns across 8 bases. V dropped 3 bases and J dropped 9; count of bases not matched to a gene: 3. This CDR3 spans 12 amino acids. CDR1 MGHRA and CDR2 YSYEKL come from the germline V gene. The CDR3 is CASSQRTGKAFF. In DNA, the CDR3 is TGCGCCAGCAGCCAGCGGACAGGGAAAGCTTTCTTT.

In DNA form, the CDR3 reads TGTGCCAGCAGCCCGATACAGGGATTCGACTATGGCTACACCTTC. This gives the protein CASSPIQGFDYGYTF. The V gene is TRBV7-6, the J gene TRBJ1-2; D might be TRBD1 (6 bases). The CDR3 runs to 15 residues. With 5 bases removed from V and 3 bases from J, the gap between germline ends came to 16 bases. CDR1 and CDR2 from the germline V gene are SGHVS and FNYEAQ.

This rearrangement joins TRBV7-2 to TRBJ2-4; no clear D gene. This CDR3 spans 13 amino acids. Germline values: CDR1 SGHTA, CDR2 FQGNSA. The V end was cut by 1 base, the J end by 9 bases, with 10 bases between. The CDR3 DNA sequence: TGTGCCAGCAGCTTAGGTCACATCCCCATTCAGTACTTC. This encodes CASSLGHIPIQYF.

The genes are TRBV27 and TRBJ1-1; possibly TRBD1 for D (5 bases). The CDR3 is made up of 16 amino acids. Germline values: CDR1 MNHEY, CDR2 SMNVEV (reference sequence). V was pared by 6 bases and J by 2 bases, with 19 bases between. Here the CDR3 DNA reads TGTGCCAGCAGACTTCGCCTGGACAACTACAACACTGAAGCTTTCTTT. It is translated as CASRLRLDNYNTEAFF.

This rearrangement joins TRBV6-5 to TRBJ2-7; 10 nucleotides match TRBD1. Losses at the gene ends were 0 bases for V and 6 bases for J; bases not matched to a gene: 5. This CDR3 has 15 amino acids. Germline V gene data show CDR1 as MNHEY and CDR2 as SVGAGI. CDR3 sequence: CASSYSRDRGSEQYF. CDR3 coding DNA: TGTGCCAGCAGTTACTCGAGGGACAGGGGAAGCGAGCAGTACTTC.

V gene TRBV10-1 combines with J gene TRBJ2-2; the D gene is possibly TRBD2 (6 bases). CDR3 length: 15 amino acids. V gave up 6 bases and J gave up 0 bases, with 11 bases separating them. Per the germline V gene, CDR1 is WNHNN and CDR2 is SYGVQD (reference sequence). The CDR3 loop is CASSPGTSNTGELFF. The CDR3 bases are TGCGCCAGCAGCCCCGGGACTTCGAACACCGGGGAGCTGTTTTTT.

J is TRBJ2-7 and V is TRBV7-2, with D perhaps matching TRBD1 or TRBD2 (5 bases each). The CDR3 has 14 residues. V was shortened by 1 base and J by 4 bases, with 11 bases between the two germline ends. Germline V gene lookup returns CDR1 SGHTA and CDR2 FQGNSA. The CDR3 DNA reads as TGTGCCAGCAGCTTAGGAGGGGAGATGTACGAGCAGTACTTC. Amino acids: CASSLGGEMYEQYF. Complete variable domain (other parts from reference TRBV7-2 and TRBJ2-7): GAGVSQSPSNKVTEKGKDVELRCDPISGHTALYWYRQSLGQGLEFLIYFQGNSAPDKSGLPSDRFSAERTGGSVSTLTIQRTQQEDSAVYLCASSLGGEMYEQYFGPGTRLTVT.

The V and J genes are TRBV9 and TRBJ2-2, with TRBD1 matching 8 bases. Germline CDR1 SGDLS, CDR2 YYNGEE. The V and J ends lost 3 bases and 4 bases, in that order; junction bases with no gene match: 2. The CDR3 totals 14 residues. The CDR3 bases are TGTGCCAGCAGCGGGACAGGGTTCACCGGGGAGCTGTTTTTT. It specifies CASSGTGFTGELFF. The entire variable domain, with the rest obtained from reference TRBV9 and TRBJ2-2, is as follows: DSGVTQTPKHLITATGQRVTLRCSPRSGDLSVYWYQQSLDQGLQFLIQYYNGEERAKGNILERFSAQQFPDLHSELNLSSLELGDSALYFCASSGTGFTGELFFGEGSRLTVL.

The chain employs TRBV2 and TRBJ2-7; D not certain. Germline V gene lookup returns CDR1 SNHLY and CDR2 FYNNEI. V gave up 5 bases and J gave up 3 bases, with 14 bases separating them. CDR3 length: 14 amino acids. CDR3 nucleotide sequence: TGTGCCAGCAGTTCCGGCGGCGGATACTACGAGCAGTACTTC. Protein product: CASSSGGGYYEQYF.

This clone was detected only a few times. J is TRBJ1-4 and V is TRBV10-3, with D possibly being TRBD1 (5 bases). Germline V lookup: CDR1 ENHRY, CDR2 SYGVKD. V gave up 6 bases and J gave up 7 bases, with 18 bases separating them. The CDR3 is made up of 15 amino acids. The CDR3 sequence is CAIREGTQRGEKLFF. Written as DNA, the CDR3 is TGTGCCATCAGAGAGGGGACCCAAAGGGGTGAAAAACTGTTTTTT.

The V gene is TRBV5-6, the J gene TRBJ2-4; D gene uncertain. Germline CDR1 reads SGHDT; CDR2 reads YYEEEE. V was pared by 1 base and J by 5 bases, with 7 bases between. The CDR3 is made up of 13 amino acids. The chain's CDR3 is CASSLTVENIQYF. CDR3 nucleotide sequence: TGTGCCAGCAGCTTGACAGTAGAAAACATTCAGTACTTC.

The chain couples TRBV29-1 to TRBJ2-5, with D possibly matching TRBD1 (6 bases). Per germline, CDR1 SQVTM and CDR2 ANQGSEA. This CDR3 is 14 amino acids long. Between the trimmed V and J ends, which lost 7 bases and 5 bases, there was a span of 20 bases. CDR3 in amino acids: CSAGTRNTRETQYF. The DNA of the CDR3 is TGCAGCGCTGGGACACGGAACACGCGGGAGACCCAGTACTTC. The complete variable domain, with remaining parts taken from reference TRBV29-1 and TRBJ2-5, reads SAVISQKPSRDICQRGTSLTIQCQVDSQVTMMFWYRQQPGQSLTLIATANQGSEATYESGFVIDKFPISRPNLTFSTLTVSNMSPEDSSIYLCSAGTRNTRETQYFGPGTRLLVL.

The genes are TRBV19 and TRBJ1-5, with TRBD1 matching over 11 bases. Per germline, CDR1 LNHDA and CDR2 SQIVND (reference sequence). The CDR3 extends over 18 amino acids. Trimming at V came to 8 bases and at J to 0 bases, leaving 12 bases not matched to a gene. CDR3 sequence: CASRYRGTGGYSNQPQHF. CDR3 sequence (DNA): TGTGCCAGTCGTTACCGAGGGACAGGGGGATATAGCAATCAGCCCCAGCATTTT. The whole variable domain, filled in from reference TRBV19 and TRBJ1-5, reads DGGITQSPKYLFRKEGQNVTLSCEQNLNHDAMYWYRQDPGQGLRLIYYSQIVNDFQKGDIAEGYSVSREKKESFPLTVTSAQKNPTAFYLCASRYRGTGGYSNQPQHFGDGTRLSIL.

The chain uses TRBV5-4 and TRBJ1-5; D is undetermined. CDR1 SGHNT and CDR2 YYREEE come from the germline V gene (reference sequence). The CDR3 has 14 residues. Trimming stripped 4 bases from V and 2 bases from J, with 10 bases between. Here the CDR3 DNA reads TGTGCCAGCAGCCACGGTGGGGGCAATCAGCCCCAGCATTTT. Residues: CASSHGGGNQPQHF. The whole variable domain, filled in from reference TRBV5-4 and TRBJ1-5, reads ETGVTQSPTHLIKTRGQQVTLRCSSQSGHNTVSWYQQALGQGPQFIFQYYREEENGRGNFPPRFSGLQFPNYSSELNVNALELDDSALYLCASSHGGGNQPQHFGDGTRLSIL.

The chain joins TRBV7-3 to TRBJ2-5, with unresolved D. This CDR3 has 12 residues. The germline gives CDR1 SGHTA, CDR2 FQGTGA. V lost 8 bases and J lost 5, with 12 bases in between. This chain's CDR3 is CASGRNGETQYF. The CDR3 DNA is TGTGCCAGCGGACGGAATGGGGAGACCCAGTACTTC.

This sequence joins TRBV19 and TRBJ1-2; a weak D match, TRBD1 (6 bases). Germline V gene sequence: CDR1 LNHDA, CDR2 SQIVND (reference sequence). This CDR3 is 14 amino acids long. V was cut by 4 bases and J by 0 bases, with 9 bases left in between. The CDR3 DNA reads TGTGCCAGTAGTAGGGACACAACTAACTATGGCTACACCTTC. Amino acid sequence: CASSRDTTNYGYTF.